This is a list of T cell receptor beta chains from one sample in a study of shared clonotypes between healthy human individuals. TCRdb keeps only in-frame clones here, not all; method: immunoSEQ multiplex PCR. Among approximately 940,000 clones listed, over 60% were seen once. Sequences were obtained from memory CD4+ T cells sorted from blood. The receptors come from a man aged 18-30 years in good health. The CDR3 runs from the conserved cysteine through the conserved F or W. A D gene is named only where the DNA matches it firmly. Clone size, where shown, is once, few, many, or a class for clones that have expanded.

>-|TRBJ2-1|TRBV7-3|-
TGTGCCAGCAGCTCTCATAACTACAATGAGCAGTTCTTC
CASSSHNYNEQFF
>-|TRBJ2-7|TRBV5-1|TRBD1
TGCGCCAGCAGCTACCAGGGGGCGCAAAGGTACGAGCAGTACTTC
CASSYQGAQRYEQYF
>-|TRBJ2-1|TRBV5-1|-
TGCGCCAGCAGCTCGGCGGGCGCCCGGGCTGCGAGCTCCTACAATGAGCAGTTCTTC
CASSSAGARAASSYNEQFF
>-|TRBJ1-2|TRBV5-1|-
TGCGCCAGCAGCTTGAGTTCGGGGGGCAACTATGGCTACACCTTC
CASSLSSGGNYGYTF
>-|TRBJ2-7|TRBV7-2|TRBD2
TGTGCCAGCAGCACTAGCGGGGAGTACGAGCAGTACTTC
CASSTSGEYEQYF
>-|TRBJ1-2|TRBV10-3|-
TGTGCCATCAGTGGGGCAGGGAGCTATGGCTACACCTTC
CAISGAGSYGYTF
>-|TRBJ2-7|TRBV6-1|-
TGTGCCACCATTTACTACGAGCAGTACTTC
CATIYYEQYF
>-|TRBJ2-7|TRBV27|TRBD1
TGTGCCAGCAGTCCCACAGGGGGAGCCTACGAGCAGTACTTC
CASSPTGGAYEQYF
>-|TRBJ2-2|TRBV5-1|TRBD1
TGCGCCAGCAGCGGGGGACAGAGCCCCGGGGAGCTGTTTTTT
CASSGGQSPGELFF
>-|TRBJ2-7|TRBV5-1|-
TGCGCCAGCAGCTTGGCCGGCGACAGCTCCTACGAGCAGTACTTC
CASSLAGDSSYEQYF
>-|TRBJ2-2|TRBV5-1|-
TGCGCCAGCAGCTTTGGTGGAACCGGGGAGCTGTTTTTT
CASSFGGTGELFF
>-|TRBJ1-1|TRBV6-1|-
TGTGCCAGCAGTGAGAGGGTGAGCGAAGCTTTCTTT
CASSERVSEAFF
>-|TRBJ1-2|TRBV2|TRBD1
TGTGCCAGCAGTAGCCGGACAGGGGGCGGAGGTGGCTACACCTTC
CASSSRTGGGGGYTF
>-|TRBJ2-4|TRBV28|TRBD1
TGTGCCAGCAGAGACAGGGGGCCAAAAAACATTCAGTACTTC
CASRDRGPKNIQYF
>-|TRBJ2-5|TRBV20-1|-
TGCAGTGCTAACGCAGAGGGGACCCAGTACTTC
CSANAEGTQYF
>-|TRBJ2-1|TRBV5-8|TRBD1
TGTGCCAGCAGCTTCTACTCCGGGACAGCGTCATATGAGCAGTTCTTC
CASSFYSGTASYEQFF
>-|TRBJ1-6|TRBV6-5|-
TGTGCCAGCAGTGTTAAATATGGGGATTCACCCCTCCACTTT
CASSVKYGDSPLHF
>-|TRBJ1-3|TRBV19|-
TGTGCCAGTAGTAGGAGGGACACGAGCTCTGGAAACACCATATATTTT
CASSRRDTSSGNTIYF
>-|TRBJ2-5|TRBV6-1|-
TGTGCCAGCAGTGAAGGCAGGGGCGGGGAGACCCAGTACTTC
CASSEGRGGETQYF
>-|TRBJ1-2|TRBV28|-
TGTGCCAGCAGTAGCGGGACCTATGGCTACACCTTC
CASSSGTYGYTF
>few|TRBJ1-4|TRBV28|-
TGTGCCAGCAGGGGATCCGCCGGAAGTCAGGGAGATGAAAAACTGTTTTTT
CASRGSAGSQGDEKLFF
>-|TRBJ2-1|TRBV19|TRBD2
TGTGCCAGTAGTCTACATAGCGGGGGGTCATGGAATGAGCAGTTCTTC
CASSLHSGGSWNEQFF
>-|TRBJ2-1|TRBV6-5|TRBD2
TGTGCCAGCAGTAGTGGGACTAGCGGGAGAAGGGAGCAGTTCTTC
CASSSGTSGRREQFF
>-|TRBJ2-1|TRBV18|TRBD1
TGTGCCAGCTCGAGGGAACCGGGACAGGGGGGCAATGAGCAGTTCTTC
CASSREPGQGGNEQFF
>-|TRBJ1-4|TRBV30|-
TGTGCCTGGACCAACAGGGAGGGTGAAAAACTGTTTTTT
CAWTNREGEKLFF
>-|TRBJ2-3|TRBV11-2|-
TGTGCCAGCAGCTTAGCGGGGGTCAGTGATACGCAGTATTTT
CASSLAGVSDTQYF
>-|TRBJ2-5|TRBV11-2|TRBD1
TGTGCCAGCAGCTTGGGTGAGGACAGGGTAAAGGAGACCCAGTACTTC
CASSLGEDRVKETQYF
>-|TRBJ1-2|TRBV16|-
TGTGCCAGTCAACAGGGCGCTAACTATGGCTACACCTTC
CASQQGANYGYTF
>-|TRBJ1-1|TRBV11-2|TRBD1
TGTGCCAGCAGCCACCGACAGGGAATAAACACTGAAGCTTTCTTT
CASSHRQGINTEAFF